In this sample, the clone carrying this TCR beta chain turned up once. PCR amplification relied on 60 Vbeta primers (plus 13 Jbeta primers). Some clones are missing from TCRdb's copy, which holds only in-frame ones; the method was immunoSEQ multiplex PCR. In the table there are under 150,000 clones, under 85% of which are singletons. The ends were cut back, 11 bases at V and 2 bases at J, with 7 bases in the middle. The CDR3 extends over 11 amino acids. Germline CDR1 reads LNHDA; CDR2 reads SQIVND (reference sequence). The sample belongs to a study of cytomegalovirus exposure and HLA in healthy donors.

The chain links TRBV19 to TRBJ2-1; D gene unclear. This TCR was recovered from a woman in her fifties or sixties in good health and CMV-seropositive. Sequences were obtained from PBMCs. The CDR3 nucleotides read TGTGCCTGTCAAACCTACAATGAGCAGTTCTTC. Translation: CACQTYNEQFF.